The sequence of this TCR beta chain was determined in a study of T cells in Graves' hyperthyroidism and ophthalmopathy. Whole-study results and caveats: Most thyroid clonotypes expanded above 0.001 were also detected in blood.

The V end was cut by 3 bases, the J end by 1 base, with 7 bases between. The length of the CDR3 is 15 residues. It was RNA transcripts that yielded the amplified TCR beta CDR3 regions. With the HTBI primer set, the TCR CDR3 went through a first round of RT-PCR. TCRdb fed the multiplex PCR reads into MiXCR, producing one record per CDR3 protein. The sample has 490,000 or so distinct CDR3 sequences; 40% to 50% are singletons. Turning to this clonotype: What it binds is not known.

The sequenced material came from peripheral blood or thyroid tissue (not recorded which). This sequence was found in an adult woman with Graves' disease, either hyperthyroidism or ophthalmopathy (not recorded which). The gene calls are TRBV12-3 or TRBV12-4 and TRBJ2-6; D is unclear. The CDR3 here is CASSFIGSGANVLTF. CDR3 coding DNA: TGTGCCAGCAGTTTCATCGGGTCTGGGGCCAACGTCCTGACTTTC.